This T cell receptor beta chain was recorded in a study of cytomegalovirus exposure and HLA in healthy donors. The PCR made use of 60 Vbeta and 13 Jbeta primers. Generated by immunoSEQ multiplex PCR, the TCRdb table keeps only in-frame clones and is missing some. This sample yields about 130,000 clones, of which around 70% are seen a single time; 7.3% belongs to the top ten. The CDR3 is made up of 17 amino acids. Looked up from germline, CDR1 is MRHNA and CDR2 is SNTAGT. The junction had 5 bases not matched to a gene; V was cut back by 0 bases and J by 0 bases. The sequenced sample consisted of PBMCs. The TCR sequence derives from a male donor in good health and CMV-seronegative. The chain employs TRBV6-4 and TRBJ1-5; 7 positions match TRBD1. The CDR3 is CASSDSGTVNSNQPQHF. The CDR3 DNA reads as TGTGCCAGCAGTGACTCCGGGACAGTTAATAGCAATCAGCCCCAGCATTTT.